This T cell receptor beta chain was found in a study of cytomegalovirus exposure and HLA in healthy donors. Study information: An analysis done earlier identified 90 million to 120 million unique TCR beta sequences from roughly 190 million T cells.

On this clone itself: Its specificity is not known.

It was with 60 Vbeta and 13 Jbeta primers that the PCR ran. Some clones are missing from TCRdb's copy, which holds only in-frame ones; the method was immunoSEQ multiplex PCR. The sample has about 120,000 clones, approximately 72% seen once. Points from the study as a whole: Productive rates of about 87% or about 30% were seen for most TCR beta V segments in an earlier analysis.

Germline V CDR1 and CDR2: SGHRS, YFSETQ. The CDR3 is 15 amino acids. Trimming left V 0 bases short and J 1 base short, with 10 bases between. The chain carries TRBV5-1 and TRBJ1-1; the D gene is possibly TRBD1 (5 bases). The receptor comes from a man aged 55 to 70 in good health and CMV-seropositive. Sequencing was done on a sample of PBMCs. The CDR3 DNA is TGCGCCAGCAGCTTGGCCGGGGGGGAGAACACTGAAGCTTTCTTT. Protein sequence: CASSLAGGENTEAFF.